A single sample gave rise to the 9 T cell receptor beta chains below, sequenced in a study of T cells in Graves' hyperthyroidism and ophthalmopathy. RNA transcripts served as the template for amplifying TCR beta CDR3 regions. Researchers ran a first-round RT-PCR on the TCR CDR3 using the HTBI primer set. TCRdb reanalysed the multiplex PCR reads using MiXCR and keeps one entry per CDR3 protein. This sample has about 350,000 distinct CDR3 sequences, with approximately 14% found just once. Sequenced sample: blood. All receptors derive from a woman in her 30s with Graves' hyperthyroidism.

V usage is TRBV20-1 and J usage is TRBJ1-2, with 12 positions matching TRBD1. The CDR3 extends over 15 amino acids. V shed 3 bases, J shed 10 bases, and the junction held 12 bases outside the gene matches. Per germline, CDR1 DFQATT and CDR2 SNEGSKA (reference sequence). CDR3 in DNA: TGCAGTGCTAGGTGGCCGACCGGGACAGGGGGCCTCTACACCTTC. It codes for CSARWPTGTGGLYTF.

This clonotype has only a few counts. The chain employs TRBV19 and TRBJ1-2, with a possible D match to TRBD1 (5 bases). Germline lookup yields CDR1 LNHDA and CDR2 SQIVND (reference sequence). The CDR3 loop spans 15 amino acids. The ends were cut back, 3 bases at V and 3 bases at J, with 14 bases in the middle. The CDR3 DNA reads TGTGCCAGTAGTATCGACCTCAGGGATGACTATGGCTACACCTTC. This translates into CASSIDLRDDYGYTF.

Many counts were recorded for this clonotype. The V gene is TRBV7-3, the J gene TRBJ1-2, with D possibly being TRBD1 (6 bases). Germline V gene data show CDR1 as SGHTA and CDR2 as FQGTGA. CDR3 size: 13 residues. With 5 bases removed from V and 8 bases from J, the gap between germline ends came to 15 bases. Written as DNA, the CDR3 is TGTGCCAGCAGCGCAAAACAGGGTACCGGCTACACCTTC. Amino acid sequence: CASSAKQGTGYTF.

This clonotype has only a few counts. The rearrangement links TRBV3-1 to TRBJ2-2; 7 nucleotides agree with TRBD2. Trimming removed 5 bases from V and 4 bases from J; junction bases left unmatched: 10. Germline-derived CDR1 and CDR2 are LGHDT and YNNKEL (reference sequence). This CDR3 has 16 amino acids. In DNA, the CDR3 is TGTGCCAGCAGCTTGGGACTATCGGTTCTCACCGGGGAGCTGTTTTTT. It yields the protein CASSLGLSVLTGELFF.

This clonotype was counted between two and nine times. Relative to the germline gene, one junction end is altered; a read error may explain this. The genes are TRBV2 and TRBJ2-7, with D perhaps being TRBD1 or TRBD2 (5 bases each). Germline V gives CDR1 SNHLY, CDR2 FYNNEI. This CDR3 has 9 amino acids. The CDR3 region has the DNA TGTGCCAGCCCCCGTGACGGGGCATTC. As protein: CASPRDGAF.

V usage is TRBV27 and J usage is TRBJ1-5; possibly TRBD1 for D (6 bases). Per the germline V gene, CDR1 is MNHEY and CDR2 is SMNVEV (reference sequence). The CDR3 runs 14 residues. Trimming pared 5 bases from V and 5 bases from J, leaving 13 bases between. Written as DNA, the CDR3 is TGTGCCAGCAGTCCAACAGGGATGTATCAGCCCCAGCATTTT. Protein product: CASSPTGMYQPQHF.

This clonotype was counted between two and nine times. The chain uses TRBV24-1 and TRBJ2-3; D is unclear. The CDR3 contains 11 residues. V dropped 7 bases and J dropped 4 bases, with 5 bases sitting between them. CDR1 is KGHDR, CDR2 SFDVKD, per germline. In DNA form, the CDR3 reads TGTGCCACCAGCCTAGCAGATACGCAGTATTTT. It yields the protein CATSLADTQYF.

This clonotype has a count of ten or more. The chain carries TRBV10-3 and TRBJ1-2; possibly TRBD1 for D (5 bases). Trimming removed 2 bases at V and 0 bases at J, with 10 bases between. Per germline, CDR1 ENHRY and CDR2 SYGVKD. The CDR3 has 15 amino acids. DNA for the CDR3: TGTGCCATCAGTGAGCCGGTAGGGGCTAACTATGGCTACACCTTC. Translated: CAISEPVGANYGYTF.

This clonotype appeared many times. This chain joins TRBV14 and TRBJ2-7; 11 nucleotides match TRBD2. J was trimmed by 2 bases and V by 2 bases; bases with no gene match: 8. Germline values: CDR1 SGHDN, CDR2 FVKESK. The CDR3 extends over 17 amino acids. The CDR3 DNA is TGTGCCAGCAGCCAATCCCGATTGGGACTAGCGGCCTACGAGCAGTACTTC. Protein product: CASSQSRLGLAAYEQYF.